These T cell receptor beta chains were read from a single sample in a study of cytomegalovirus exposure and HLA in healthy donors. Data came from immunoSEQ multiplex PCR; TCRdb stores just in-frame clones and leaves some out. The sample records 100,000 to 150,000 clones, 60% to 80% being singletons. Specimen: PBMCs. Source of these receptors: a woman between 45 and 65 years old in good health and CMV-seronegative. The CDR3 runs from the conserved cysteine through the conserved F or W. The D gene is left open where the match is weak. The listing skips clone size in some rows; elsewhere it reads once, few, many or a size class.

d_gene,j_gene,abundance,v_gene,CDR3nt,CDR3aa
TRBD1,TRBJ1-5,few,TRBV28,TGTGCCAGCAGTTTAGGGTCCGGGACAGGGGGTCCGCCTGGGCATCGGCCCCAGCATTTT,CASSLGSGTGGPPGHRPQHF
TRBD1,TRBJ2-1,few,TRBV7-2,TGTGCCAGCAGCCCTTCCTCCGGGACAGGGGGCTGGAATGAGCAGTTCTTC,CASSPSSGTGGWNEQFF
.,TRBJ2-7,few,TRBV18,TGTGCCAGCTCACCACCTCAGGGAGGCGAGCAGTACTTC,CASSPPQGGEQYF
.,TRBJ2-5,.,TRBV7-9,TGTGCCAGCAGCTCAACAGCGGGCCAAGAGACCCAGTACTTC,CASSSTAGQETQYF
TRBD1,TRBJ1-1,.,TRBV18,TGTGCCAGCCGCTGGGACAGCGTAAACACTGAAGCTTTCTTT,CASRWDSVNTEAFF
.,TRBJ2-7,.,TRBV6-6,TGTGCCAGCAGTGACACCTTCGGCGACGAGCAGTACTTC,CASSDTFGDEQYF
TRBD2,TRBJ2-3,.,TRBV7-2,TGTGCCAGCAGCTTAGTCCTCGGGGGAGGGAGCACAGATACGCAGTATTTT,CASSLVLGGGSTDTQYF
.,TRBJ2-1,.,TRBV7-3,TGTGCCAGCAGCCCCCCCGGCGATCGGGATAACAATGAGCAGTTCTTC,CASSPPGDRDNNEQFF
.,TRBJ1-1,.,TRBV4-2,TGTGCCAGCAGCCAAGATAGGGAGCGTGAAGCTTTCTTT,CASSQDREREAFF
.,TRBJ1-5,.,TRBV7-9,TGTGCCAGCAGCGCCCCCGGGAGTAGCAATCAGCCCCAGCATTTT,CASSAPGSSNQPQHF
TRBD1,TRBJ1-2,.,TRBV11-2,TGTGCCAGCAGCCCGTCGGGGACAGCTTATGGCTACACCTTC,CASSPSGTAYGYTF
.,TRBJ1-3,.,TRBV9,TGTGCCAGCAGCCAAACAGGGAACTCTGGAAACACCATATATTTT,CASSQTGNSGNTIYF
.,TRBJ2-3,few,TRBV6-7,TGTGCCAGCAGTTACCCGCCGGGGGAGCGGGACAACACAGATACGCAGTATTTT,CASSYPPGERDNTDTQYF
.,TRBJ1-1,.,TRBV30,TGTGCCTGGAGTGTACTAGGGGGCACTGAAGCTTTCTTT,CAWSVLGGTEAFF
TRBD1,TRBJ1-5,.,TRBV4-2,TGTGCCAGCAGCCAACCCGTAGGACAGGCGGAAGGCAATCAGCCCCAGCATTTT,CASSQPVGQAEGNQPQHF
TRBD1,TRBJ2-5,.,TRBV7-8,TGTGCCAGCAGCCCCGACAGGGGGCTCTGGGAGACCCAGTACTTC,CASSPDRGLWETQYF
TRBD2,TRBJ2-3,.,TRBV28,TGTGCCAGCAGTTTATTAGGACTAGACACAGATACGCAGTATTTT,CASSLLGLDTDTQYF
TRBD2,TRBJ2-3,few,TRBV7-8,TGTGCCAGCAGCTTAGGGACTAGAGGAGCAGATACGCAGTATTTT,CASSLGTRGADTQYF
.,TRBJ1-1,.,TRBV7-2,TGTGCCAGCAGCTCCCGAAGCGGACAGCTTGAAGCTTTCTTT,CASSSRSGQLEAFF
TRBD1,TRBJ2-1,.,TRBV7-9,TGTGCCAGCAGCCATGCTTTTCCAGGGGGCAATGAGCAGTTCTTC,CASSHAFPGGNEQFF
.,TRBJ1-6,.,TRBV6-5,TGTGCCAGCAGTTACTCGAAGGGGCCCTATAATTCACCCCTCCACTTT,CASSYSKGPYNSPLHF
.,TRBJ2-3,once,TRBV6-4,TGTGCCAGCAGTGACTCAGAGGTAGATACGCAGTATTTT,CASSDSEVDTQYF
TRBD1,TRBJ2-7,few,TRBV11-2,TGTGCCAGCAGCAATCAGGGGGCAGACGAGCAGTACTTC,CASSNQGADEQYF
TRBD1,TRBJ2-6,.,TRBV5-3,TGTGCCGGGGGACAGGGGGTACCAGAAGTCCTGACTTTC,CAGGQGVPEVLTF
.,TRBJ1-5,.,TRBV30,TGTGCCTGGAGTGTACGATTAAGGGAGAGCAATCAGCCCCAGCATTTT,CAWSVRLRESNQPQHF
.,TRBJ2-7,.,TRBV12-1,TGTGCCAGCAGCGCCACGGACAGGGCTTTGTCCTACGAGCAGTACTTC,CASSATDRALSYEQYF
.,TRBJ2-1,.,TRBV30,TGTGCCTGGAACGCGGGACAGATCAACAATGAGCAGTTCTTC,CAWNAGQINNEQFF
TRBD2,TRBJ2-3,once,TRBV27,TGTGCCAGAAGCGGGAGGGCCTTAGATACGCAGTATTTT,CARSGRALDTQYF
TRBD2,TRBJ2-7,.,TRBV11-2,TGTGCCAGCAGCGCGGGACTAGCGGGAGGGGGAGACTACGAGCAGTACTTC,CASSAGLAGGGDYEQYF
TRBD1,TRBJ2-7,once,TRBV6-5,TGTGCCACAAATCGGGACAGGGACTCCTACGAGCAGTACTTC,CATNRDRDSYEQYF
.,TRBJ2-1,few,TRBV30,TGTGCCTGGGGGACTTATGAGCAGTTCTTC,CAWGTYEQFF
TRBD2,TRBJ2-5,.,TRBV7-9,TGTGCCAGCAGCCAAGTTAGACTAGCGGGAGGAGAGACCCAGTACTTC,CASSQVRLAGGETQYF